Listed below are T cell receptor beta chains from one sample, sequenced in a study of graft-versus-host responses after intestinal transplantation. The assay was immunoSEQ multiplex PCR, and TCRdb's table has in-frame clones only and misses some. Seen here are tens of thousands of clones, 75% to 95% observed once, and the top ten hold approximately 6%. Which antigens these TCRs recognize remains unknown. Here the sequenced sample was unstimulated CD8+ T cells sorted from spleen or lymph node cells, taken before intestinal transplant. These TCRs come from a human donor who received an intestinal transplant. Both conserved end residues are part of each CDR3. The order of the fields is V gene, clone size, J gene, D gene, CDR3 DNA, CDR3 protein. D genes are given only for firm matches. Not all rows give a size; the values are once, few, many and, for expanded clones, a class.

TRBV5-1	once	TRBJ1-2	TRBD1	TGCGCCAGCAGCTGGGGGCCGGCAGGGGGCCGCTATGGCTACACCTTC	CASSWGPAGGRYGYTF
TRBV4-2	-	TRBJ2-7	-	TGTGCCAGCAGCCAAGAAGAGGGTCACTACGAGCAGTACTTC	CASSQEEGHYEQYF
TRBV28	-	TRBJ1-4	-	TGTGCCAGCAGTTCCATATTGACAGGTCCTAATGAAAAACTGTTTTTT	CASSSILTGPNEKLFF
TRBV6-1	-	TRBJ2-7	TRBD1	TGTGCCAGCACTTGGACAGGGGGTCACCACGAGCAATACTTC	CASTWTGGHHEQYF
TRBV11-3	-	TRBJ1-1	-	TGTGCCAGCAGCCCCGGGACCGGAATCGGTGAAGCTTTCTTT	CASSPGTGIGEAFF
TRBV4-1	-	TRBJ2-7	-	TGCGCCAGCAGCCGTGGGGAATACGAGCAGTACTTC	CASSRGEYEQYF
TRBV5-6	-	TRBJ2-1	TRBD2	TGTGCCAGCAGCTTGGACGGGACTAGCGGTTACAATGAGCAGTTCTTC	CASSLDGTSGYNEQFF
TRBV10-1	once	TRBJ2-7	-	TGCGCCAGGAGAAGTGCTAACGAGACGACGGAGACCACACACGAGCAGTACTTC	CARRSANETTETTHEQYF
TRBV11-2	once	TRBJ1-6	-	TGTGCCAGCAGCCAGGAAAATTCACCCCTCCACTTT	CASSQENSPLHF
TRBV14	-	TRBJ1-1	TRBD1	TGTGCCAGCAGCCGAACGGGACAGGGGGAAGCTTTCTTT	CASSRTGQGEAFF
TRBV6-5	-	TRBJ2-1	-	TGTGCCAGCAGCCAACCCGAGGTAGGGGACAATGAGCAGTTCTTC	CASSQPEVGDNEQFF
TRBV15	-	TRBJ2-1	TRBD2	TGTGCCACCAGCAGAGGGACTAGCGGGGTCGGGGATGAGCAGTTCTTC	CATSRGTSGVGDEQFF
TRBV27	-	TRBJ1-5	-	TGTGCCAGCAGCGACTTAAGCAATCAGCCCCAGCATTTT	CASSDLSNQPQHF
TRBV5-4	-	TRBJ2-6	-	TGTGCCAGCAGCTTTTCTGGGGCCAACGTCCTGACTTTC	CASSFSGANVLTF
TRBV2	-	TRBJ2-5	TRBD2	TGTGCCAGCAGAGATAGCGGGGTAGAGACCCAGTACTTC	CASRDSGVETQYF
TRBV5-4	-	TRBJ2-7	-	TGTGCCAGCAGCTCCGAAAAGGCAGTCTGGGAGCAGTACTTC	CASSSEKAVWEQYF
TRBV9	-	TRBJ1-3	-	TGTGCCAGCACCGACTCTACGACGCCCGTTCCAGGTGGAAACACCATATATTTT	CASTDSTTPVPGGNTIYF
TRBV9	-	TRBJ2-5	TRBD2	TGTGCCAGCAGCGTCGACGGGGGGGTACAAGAGACCCAGTACTTC	CASSVDGGVQETQYF
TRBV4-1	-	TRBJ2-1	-	TGCGCCAGCAGCCCCCCGGGGCCAGATGAGCAGTTCTTC	CASSPPGPDEQFF
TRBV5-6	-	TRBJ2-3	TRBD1	TGTGCCAGCAGCTTGGCCCACAGGGGGACAGATACGCAGTATTTT	CASSLAHRGTDTQYF
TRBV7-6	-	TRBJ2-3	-	TGTGCCAGCAGCTTAGCCTGGAGGGCAGAGAACACAGATACGCAGTATTTT	CASSLAWRAENTDTQYF
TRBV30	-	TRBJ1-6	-	TGTGCCTGGAATCAGGGTGATTCACCCCTCCACTTT	CAWNQGDSPLHF
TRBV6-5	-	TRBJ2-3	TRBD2	TGTGCCAGCAGCAAGGGACTAGCGGGGTCGGATACGCAGTATTTT	CASSKGLAGSDTQYF
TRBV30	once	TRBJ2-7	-	TGTGCCTGGAGCGGAGTGGAGGGCTCGTACGAGCAGTACTTC	CAWSGVEGSYEQYF
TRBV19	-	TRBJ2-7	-	TGTGCCAGTAGCCGGGACGGGGCCTACGAGCAGTACTTC	CASSRDGAYEQYF
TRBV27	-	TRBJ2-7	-	TGTGCCAGCAGTTTATTGGGTAGCGGTTACGAGCAGTACTTC	CASSLLGSGYEQYF
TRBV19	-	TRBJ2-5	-	TGTGCCAGTAGTGGGTCAGCCCAAGAGACCCAGTACTTC	CASSGSAQETQYF
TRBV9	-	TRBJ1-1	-	TGTGCCAGCAGCGTATCCTTACAGAGAGGAACGGGCCATGAAGCTTTCTTT	CASSVSLQRGTGHEAFF
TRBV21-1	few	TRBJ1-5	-	TGTAGATTCAGTCGGCCCCAGCATTTT	CRFSRPQHF
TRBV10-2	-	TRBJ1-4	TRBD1	TGCGCCAGCAGTGAGGGTTTTTGGGACAGGGTTTCTACCACACCCCATGAAAAACTGTTTTTT	CASSEGFWDRVSTTPHEKLFF
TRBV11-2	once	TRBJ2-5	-	TGTGCCAGCAGCTTAGGGGCCGGCATCCAAGAGACCCAGTACTTC	CASSLGAGIQETQYF
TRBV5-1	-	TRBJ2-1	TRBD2	TGCGCCAGCACCCCCCACGGGGGGTTCGAAGAGCAGTTCTTC	CASTPHGGFEEQFF
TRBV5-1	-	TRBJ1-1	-	TGCGCCAGCAGTTTGGACCGAACAATGAACACTGAAGCTTTCTTT	CASSLDRTMNTEAFF
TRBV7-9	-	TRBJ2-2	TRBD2	TGTGCCAGCAGCTTAGTAGGTCTGGGGACTACGATCGGCACCGGGGAGCTGTTTTTT	CASSLVGLGTTIGTGELFF
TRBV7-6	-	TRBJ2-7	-	TGTGCCAGCAGCCCCCCCCGCTCCTACGAGCAGTACTTC	CASSPPRSYEQYF
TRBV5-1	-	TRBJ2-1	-	TGCGCCAGCAGCTTAGGGACTCCCCCCTCCTACAATGAGCAGTTCTTC	CASSLGTPPSYNEQFF
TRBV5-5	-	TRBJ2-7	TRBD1	TGTGCCAGCAGCTTGGCGGACAGGGAGCCCTACGAGCAGTACTTC	CASSLADREPYEQYF
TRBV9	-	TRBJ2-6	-	TGTGCCAGCAGCGGAAACCCTGCTGGGGCCAACGTCCTGACTTTC	CASSGNPAGANVLTF